Each of the 24 T cell receptor beta chains below was sequenced from the same sample in a study of control samples from healthy donors and cancer patients (dated by TCRdb to the early 2020s). Libraries were prepared through the immunoSEQ multiplex PCR assay. TCRdb carries this immuneACCESS record with in-frame sequences only. Its versions omit some clonotypes, under half of them owing to an unresolved V gene in the studies checked, with the rest unexplained. The sample table lists fewer than 70,000 clones, about four fifths of them with a count of one. Around 2.8% of the sample is taken by the ten largest. The specimen sequenced was PBMCs. The receptors originated from a woman aged 50 to 65 with lung cancer.

The genes are TRBV11-2 and TRBJ1-1, with D hard to call. The V gene lost 0 bases and the J gene lost 10 bases, with 9 bases spanning the gap. CDR3 length equals 12 residues. Germline-derived CDR1 and CDR2 are SGHAT and FQNNGV. DNA for the CDR3: TGTGCCAGCAGCTTAGAAGGGTTTGGAGCTTTCTTT. It yields the protein CASSLEGFGAFF.

The chain recombines TRBV7-2 with TRBJ2-3, with D possibly TRBD1 on 5 matching bases. Germline V gene lookup returns CDR1 SGHTA and CDR2 FQGNSA. This CDR3 contains 17 residues. The V gene lost 2 bases and the J gene lost 0 bases, with 15 bases spanning the gap. In DNA, the CDR3 is TGTGCCAGCAGCTTAATAGGTAGGGGATCCAGCACAGATACGCAGTATTTT. This encodes CASSLIGRGSSTDTQYF.

CDR3: CASSLVLGNTEAFF. CDR3 sequence (DNA): TGTGCCAGCAGCTTAGTCTTGGGGAACACTGAAGCTTTCTTT. The chain combines TRBV7-2 with TRBJ1-1; no clear D. Germline CDR1 reads SGHTA; CDR2 reads FQGNSA. V was cut by 1 base and J by 1 base, with 7 bases left in between. CDR3 size: 14 residues.

J is TRBJ1-4 and V is TRBV9, with D perhaps TRBD1 (6 bases). CDR1 is SGDLS and CDR2 is YYNGEE in the germline V gene. V lost 0 bases to trimming and J lost 4 bases, with 10 bases between them. The CDR3 runs 15 residues. DNA of the CDR3: TGTGCCAGCAGCGTAGGAGACAGGTTTAATGAAAAACTGTTTTTT. This gives the protein CASSVGDRFNEKLFF.

The V gene is TRBV15, the J gene TRBJ1-5, with a possible D match to TRBD1 (6 bases). Germline-derived CDR1 and CDR2 are LNHNV and YYDKDF (reference sequence). This CDR3 spans 17 amino acids. Trimming took off 2 bases at V and 1 base at J, with 15 bases between the two ends. The CDR3 DNA sequence: TGTGCCACCAGCAGATATTTCGGGGGCCTGAGCAATCAGCCCCAGCATTTT. This translates into CATSRYFGGLSNQPQHF.

The chain is built from TRBV6-5 and TRBJ1-1; D not resolved. The germline V and J ends were trimmed by 1 base and 1 base, with 7 bases remaining between them. Germline assignment: CDR1 MNHEY and CDR2 SVGAGI. The CDR3 covers 14 residues. CDR3 bases: TGTGCCAGCAGTTACTTACAGTGGAACACTGAAGCTTTCTTT. It translates to CASSYLQWNTEAFF.

The chain has TRBV27 and TRBJ2-2; D possibly corresponds to TRBD2 (6 bases). CDR1 is MNHEY and CDR2 is SMNVEV in the germline V gene (reference sequence). The CDR3 is 17 amino acids. V lost 8 bases, J lost 3 bases, and 22 bases lay in between. The CDR3 region has the DNA TGTGCCAGCGGGCCGCCCATGCGGGGCCGATACACCGGGGAGCTGTTTTTT. It encodes CASGPPMRGRYTGELFF.

The rearrangement uses TRBV2 and TRBJ1-2; D gene unclear. Germline CDR1 is SNHLY and CDR2 is FYNNEI. The germline V and J ends were trimmed by 6 bases and 8 bases, with 13 bases remaining between them. This CDR3 has 12 residues. CDR3: CASSPDRDGYTF. Written as DNA, the CDR3 is TGTGCCAGCAGCCCCGACCGCGACGGCTACACCTTC. Full variable domain (rest looked up from reference TRBV2 and TRBJ1-2): EPEVTQTPSHQVTQMGQEVILRCVPISNHLYFYWYRQILGQKVEFLVSFYNNEISEKSEIFDDQFSVERPDGSNFTLKIRSTKLEDSAMYFCASSPDRDGYTFGSGTRLTVV.

Only a few counts were recorded for this clone. The chain has TRBV7-9 and TRBJ2-3; D perhaps matches TRBD2 (5 bases). Trimming pared 3 bases from V and 6 bases from J, leaving 7 bases between. CDR3 size: 12 residues. Looked up from germline, CDR1 is SEHNR and CDR2 is FQNEAQ (reference sequence). The CDR3 spells CASSFPGDTQYF. For the CDR3, the DNA is TGTGCCAGCAGCTTCCCGGGGGATACGCAGTATTTT.

The V and J genes are TRBV30 and TRBJ1-2; tentative D call: TRBD1 (5 bases). V was shortened by 7 bases and J by 5 bases, with 11 bases between the two germline ends. CDR1 is GTSNPN and CDR2 is SVGIG in the germline V gene (reference sequence). The CDR3 runs 11 residues. The CDR3 here is CAYRGGYGYTF. The CDR3 DNA reads as TGTGCCTATCGGGGGGGTTATGGCTACACCTTC.

J is TRBJ2-7 and V is TRBV3-1 (or the pseudogene TRBV3-2), with D hard to call. This CDR3 is built from 12 residues. The germline V gene encodes CDR1 LGHDT and CDR2 YNNKEL (reference sequence). The V end was cut by 5 bases, the J end by 2 bases, with 7 bases between. The CDR3 sequence: CASSIGAYEQYF. The DNA for the CDR3 is TGTGCCAGCAGCATCGGCGCCTACGAGCAGTACTTC.

This clone has just one count. The V gene is TRBV11-3, the J gene TRBJ2-7, with D tentatively TRBD1 (5 bases). This CDR3 contains 14 residues. Germline lookup yields CDR1 SGHNT and CDR2 YENEEA. Trimming pared 4 bases from V and 1 base from J, leaving 11 bases between. The DNA for the CDR3 is TGTGCCAGCAGCTCGAGGACACAGTCCTACGAGCAGTACTTC. Protein sequence: CASSSRTQSYEQYF.

The chain uses TRBV6-6 and TRBJ1-2, with 7 bases lining up with TRBD1. The V segment lost 11 bases and the J segment 7 bases; nucleotides outside the gene matches: 7. The CDR3 is 11 residues long. Germline V gives CDR1 MNHNY, CDR2 SVGAGI (reference sequence). CDR3 protein: CAGSQGGGYTF. Here the CDR3 DNA reads TGTGCCGGGTCCCAGGGGGGTGGCTACACCTTC.

V gene TRBV9 combines with J gene TRBJ2-5; a weak D match, TRBD2 (6 bases). The CDR3 contains 14 residues. Germline V gene sequence: CDR1 SGDLS, CDR2 YYNGEE. Trimming stripped 2 bases from V and 2 bases from J, with 10 bases between. Here the CDR3 DNA reads TGTGCCAGCAGCGTTTTAGCGGCACAAGAGACCCAGTACTTC. This gives the protein CASSVLAAQETQYF.

The chain recombines TRBV9 with TRBJ2-3; 8 bases line up with TRBD2. The junction had 4 bases not matched to a gene; V was cut back by 0 bases and J by 4 bases. The CDR3 has 15 amino acids. Germline values: CDR1 SGDLS, CDR2 YYNGEE. The CDR3 reads CASSVVSGGPDTQYF. The CDR3 region has the DNA TGTGCCAGCAGCGTAGTAAGCGGGGGCCCAGATACGCAGTATTTT.

The V gene is TRBV5-6, the J gene TRBJ2-2; D not resolved. CDR3 size: 11 residues. Germline assignment: CDR1 SGHDT and CDR2 YYEEEE. V gave up 2 bases and J gave up 4 bases, with 0 bases separating them. The CDR3 DNA reads TGTGCCAGCAGCTTCACCGGGGAGCTGTTTTTT. This gives the protein CASSFTGELFF.

The chain employs TRBV15 and TRBJ1-1, with D uncertain. Germline CDR1 LNHNV, CDR2 YYDKDF (reference sequence). Trimming stripped 9 bases from V and 3 bases from J, with 8 bases between. The CDR3 has 11 residues. CDR3 loop: CATSSHTEAFF. CDR3 nucleotides: TGTGCCACAAGTTCCCACACTGAAGCTTTCTTT.

The genes are TRBV15 and TRBJ1-2; 7 nucleotides agree with TRBD1. Looked up from germline, CDR1 is LNHNV and CDR2 is YYDKDF (reference sequence). The length of the CDR3 is 14 residues. After removal of 4 bases from V and 4 bases from J, the junction contained 6 bases not matched to a gene. This chain's CDR3 is CATSIGQAGYGYTF. CDR3 sequence (DNA): TGTGCCACCAGCATAGGACAGGCGGGCTATGGCTACACCTTC.

The chain carries TRBV29-1 and TRBJ2-5; D is perhaps TRBD1 (5 bases). The germline CDR1 and CDR2 sequences are SQVTM and ANQGSEA. With 5 bases removed from V and 2 bases from J, the gap between germline ends came to 15 bases. CDR3 length: 14 amino acids. CDR3: CSVYGRREQETQYF. As DNA, the CDR3 is TGCAGCGTTTATGGACGCAGGGAACAAGAGACCCAGTACTTC.

This clone showed up just once. The chain is built from TRBV18 and TRBJ1-3; D is undetermined. The CDR3 runs to 14 residues. V lost 4 bases and J lost 2, with 9 bases in between. Germline V gene lookup returns CDR1 KGHSH and CDR2 LQKENI. The CDR3 reads CASSRATAGNTIYF. CDR3 in DNA: TGTGCCAGCTCACGGGCGACGGCTGGAAACACCATATATTTT.

The rearrangement joins TRBV6-5 to TRBJ2-2, with D tentatively TRBD1 or TRBD2 (6 bases each). Germline lookup yields CDR1 MNHEY and CDR2 SVGAGI. The CDR3 is 13 amino acids. V lost 6 bases and J lost 6, with 11 bases in between. CDR3 coding DNA: TGTGCCAGCAGCCGGAGGGGGGCCGGGGAGCTGTTTTTT. It specifies CASSRRGAGELFF.

The chain links TRBV9 to TRBJ1-2, with D perhaps matching TRBD1 (5 bases). This CDR3 is built from 16 residues. CDR1 SGDLS and CDR2 YYNGEE come from the germline V gene. Between the trimmed V and J ends, which lost 0 bases and 4 bases, there was a span of 16 bases. CDR3 bases: TGTGCCAGCAGCGTAGGACAGCCAGCCGGGCTCTATGGCTACACCTTC. The encoded protein is CASSVGQPAGLYGYTF.

The V call is TRBV7-6, the J call TRBJ2-3; TRBD2 matches at 13 bases. Germline lookup yields CDR1 SGHVS and CDR2 FNYEAQ. Trimming cost V 5 bases and J 0 bases; bases outside gene matches: 2. The CDR3 sequence is 16 residues long. CDR3 DNA sequence: TGTGCCAGCAGCCGACTAGCGGGGGGAAGCACAGATACGCAGTATTTT. Its protein product is CASSRLAGGSTDTQYF. Full variable domain (outside the CDR3, taken from reference TRBV7-6 and TRBJ2-3): GAGVSQSPRYKVTKRGQDVALRCDPISGHVSLYWYRQALGQGPEFLTYFNYEAQQDKSGLPNDRFSAERPEGSISTLTIQRTEQRDSAMYRCASSRLAGGSTDTQYFGPGTRLTVL.

The gene calls are TRBV3-1 (or the pseudogene TRBV3-2) and TRBJ2-4, with 8 nucleotides matching TRBD2. This CDR3 spans 21 amino acids. Germline V gives CDR1 LGHDT, CDR2 YNNKEL (reference sequence). V lost 5 bases to trimming and J lost 0 bases; unmatched junction nucleotides: 21. The CDR3 protein is CASSGLGLEAGAPLAKNIQYF. CDR3 sequence (DNA): TGTGCCAGCAGCGGACTGGGGCTAGAAGCGGGGGCGCCCTTAGCCAAAAACATTCAGTACTTC.